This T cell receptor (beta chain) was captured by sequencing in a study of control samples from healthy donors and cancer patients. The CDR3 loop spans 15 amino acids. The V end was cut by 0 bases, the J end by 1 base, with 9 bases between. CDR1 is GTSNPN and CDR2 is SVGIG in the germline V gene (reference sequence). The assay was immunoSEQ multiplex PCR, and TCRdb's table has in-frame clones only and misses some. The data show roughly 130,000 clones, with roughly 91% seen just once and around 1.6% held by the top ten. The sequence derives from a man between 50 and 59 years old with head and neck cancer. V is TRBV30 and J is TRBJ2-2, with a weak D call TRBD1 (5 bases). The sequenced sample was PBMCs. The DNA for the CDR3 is TGTGCCTGGAGTGTAAGGGGCCAGAACACCGGGGAGCTGTTTTTT. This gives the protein CAWSVRGQNTGELFF.